The following is a TCR beta chain sequence with its context. The antigen remains unidentified. A junction boundary mismatches the germline segment, possibly from a read error. The source of the sample is a study of blood T cells in healthy people across ages. A second PCR, run for about 7 to 11 cycles, used a sample-barcoded 5' primer plus a J-beta primer mix. MiXCR, applied by TCRdb to the 5' RACE reads, yields one record per CDR3 protein. The table has about 1.6 million distinct CDR3 sequences, about 31% seen once. Study observations and caveats: PBMCs were not sorted, which prevented a conclusive comparison of naive versus antigen-experienced cells.

The CDR3 contains 18 residues. Germline assignment: CDR1 MNHEY and CDR2 SMNVEV (reference sequence). The clonotype originates from a woman younger than 45 in good health. Sequencing was carried out using blood. This chain joins TRBV27 and TRBJ2-5, with 8 bases fitting TRBD1. CDR3 in DNA: TGTGTCAGCAGTTTAGGGTCGGGCAGGGGGCTGTCCCAAGAGACCCAGTACTTC. This gives the protein CVSSLGSGRGLSQETQYF.